The 19 T cell receptor beta chains presented below share a single source sample, sequenced in a study of CXCR3-negative and CXCR3-positive naive CD8 T cells. UMI-labeled TRB cDNA libraries were prepared by 5' RACE. After re-calling the 5' RACE reads, TCRdb lists one entry per CDR3 protein, DNA absent. This specimen shows just under 45,000 distinct CDR3 sequences; the ten leading clones hold roughly 15%. The specimen sequenced was memory CD8+ T cells from blood. The origin of the receptors is a human donor in good health. Some clones in this sample may be carry-over from other donors' samples.

The chain couples TRBV29-1 to TRBJ1-1; the D call from TCRdb, TRBD1, cannot be confirmed without DNA. The germline V gene encodes CDR1 SQVTM and CDR2 ANQGSEA. The CDR3 runs to 14 residues. The CDR3 spells CSVPDTLMNTEAFF.

The rearrangement uses TRBV4-3 and TRBJ1-2; TCRdb proposes TRBD1, but this gene call is untestable without DNA. The CDR3 contains 15 residues. In germline, CDR1 is LGHNA, CDR2 YSLEER. CDR3 in amino acids: CASSQDRGPFYGYTF.

The rearrangement joins TRBV7-8 to TRBJ2-1; there is no DNA to check the TCRdb D call of TRBD1. There are 12 residues in the CDR3. Germline V lookup: CDR1 SGHVS, CDR2 FQNEAQ. The CDR3 reads CASSRDRNEQFF.

This chain's CDR3 is CASSFSAGTDYGYTF. V gene TRBV5-1 combines with J gene TRBJ1-2; the D call of TRBD1 rests on TCRdb alone, since no DNA is present to check it. CDR3 length: 15 residues. CDR1 is SGHRS and CDR2 is YFSETQ in the germline V gene.

The J gene is TRBJ2-1, the V gene TRBV28. Germline lookup yields CDR1 MDHEN and CDR2 SYDVKM. This CDR3 contains 17 residues. The CDR3 loop reads CASSLPDRGSSYNEQFF. Using reference TRBV28 and TRBJ2-1 for the parts outside the CDR3, the full variable domain is DVKVTQSSRYLVKRTGEKVFLECVQDMDHENMFWYRQDPGLGLRLIYFSYDVKMKEKGDIPEGYSVSREKKERFSLILESASTNQTSMYLCASSLPDRGSSYNEQFFGPGTRLTVL.

The chain couples TRBV29-1 to TRBJ2-7; as DNA is missing, the TRBD1 call by TCRdb cannot be tested. The length of the CDR3 is 12 residues. Germline CDR1 reads SQVTM; CDR2 reads ANQGSEA. The CDR3 region is CSVEAGRLEQFF.

The rearrangement uses TRBV5-4 and TRBJ2-5. The V gene's germline CDR1 is SGHNT and CDR2 YYREEE (reference sequence). The CDR3 has 11 residues. CDR3 region: CASSFQETQYF. Filled out from reference TRBV5-4 and TRBJ2-5, the complete variable domain reads ETGVTQSPTHLIKTRGQQVTLRCSSQSGHNTVSWYQQALGQGPQFIFQYYREEENGRGNFPPRFSGLQFPNYSSELNVNALELDDSALYLCASSFQETQYFGPGTRLLVL.

The rearrangement links TRBV29-1 to TRBJ2-5. CDR1 is SQVTM and CDR2 is ANQGSEA in the germline V gene. The CDR3 has 12 residues. CDR3 amino acids: CSVVTLQETQYF. Full variable domain (rest looked up from reference TRBV29-1 and TRBJ2-5): SAVISQKPSRDICQRGTSLTIQCQVDSQVTMMFWYRQQPGQSLTLIATANQGSEATYESGFVIDKFPISRPNLTFSTLTVSNMSPEDSSIYLCSVVTLQETQYFGPGTRLLVL.

CDR3 protein: CASSFDRVAYEQYF. J is TRBJ2-7 and V is TRBV5-4; lacking DNA, the TRBD1 call made by TCRdb goes unchecked. This CDR3 has 14 residues. In germline, CDR1 is SGHNT, CDR2 YYREEE (reference sequence).

The gene calls are TRBV29-1 and TRBJ1-2; TCRdb's D gene call, TRBD1, goes unchecked for lack of DNA. CDR3 size: 17 residues. In germline, CDR1 is SQVTM, CDR2 ANQGSEA. This chain's CDR3 is CSVDRDRGRDINYGYTF.

This CDR3 is CASSYSSEGETQYF. The chain combines TRBV6-2 or TRBV6-3 with TRBJ2-5; TCRdb gives TRBD1 as the D gene, but with no DNA this cannot be confirmed. The CDR3 totals 14 residues. The germline V gene encodes CDR1 MNHEY and CDR2 SVGEGT.

The chain uses TRBV2 and TRBJ2-1; absent DNA, TCRdb's TRBD1 call cannot be checked. Germline-derived CDR1 and CDR2 are SNHLY and FYNNEI. This CDR3 spans 14 amino acids. The CDR3 loop is CARSPGGGYNEQFF.

The chain joins TRBV20-1 to TRBJ2-7; TCRdb indicates TRBD2, and absent DNA this call remains unverified. Per germline, CDR1 DFQATT and CDR2 SNEGSKA (reference sequence). The CDR3 length is 14 residues. CDR3 residues: CSARPLAGYYEQYF.

The chain carries TRBV19 and TRBJ1-1. Germline V gene data show CDR1 as LNHDA and CDR2 as SQIVND (reference sequence). This CDR3 is built from 12 residues. This CDR3 reads CASSIPNTEAFF.

V usage is TRBV4-2 and J usage is TRBJ2-7; the D call of TRBD1 rests on TCRdb alone, since no DNA is present to check it. Germline V gene sequence: CDR1 LGHNA, CDR2 YNFKEQ. This CDR3 contains 15 residues. CDR3 amino acids: CASSQGAGESYEQYF.

This chain links TRBV7-9 with TRBJ1-1. This CDR3 has 13 residues. Germline lookup yields CDR1 SEHNR and CDR2 FQNEAQ (reference sequence). The CDR3 sequence: CASSPPLGNEAFF. The whole variable domain, filled in from reference TRBV7-9 and TRBJ1-1, reads DTGVSQNPRHKITKRGQNVTFRCDPISEHNRLYWYRQTLGQGPEFLTYFQNEAQLEKSRLLSDRFSAERPKGSFSTLEIQRTEQGDSAMYLCASSPPLGNEAFFGQGTRLTVV.

The rearrangement links TRBV29-1 to TRBJ1-5; TCRdb's assignment of TRBD1 cannot be checked, as there is no DNA. Germline V gene sequence: CDR1 SQVTM, CDR2 ANQGSEA. The CDR3 totals 14 residues. This chain's CDR3 is CSVITGYGNQPQHF.

The rearrangement joins TRBV7-8 to TRBJ2-7; TCRdb picks TRBD2, but there is no DNA to check that call. Germline-derived CDR1 and CDR2 are SGHVS and FQNEAQ. The CDR3 has 14 residues. This CDR3 is CASSLLLAGHEQYF. Supplemented by reference TRBV7-8 and TRBJ2-7, the full variable domain reads GAGVSQSPRYKVAKRGQDVALRCDPISGHVSLFWYQQALGQGPEFLTYFQNEAQLDKSGLPSDRFFAERPEGSVSTLKIQRTQQEDSAVYLCASSLLLAGHEQYFGPGTRLTVT.

The chain recombines TRBV28 with TRBJ2-1; TCRdb's D gene call, TRBD2, goes unchecked for lack of DNA. Germline CDR1 and CDR2: MDHEN and SYDVKM. The CDR3 runs 13 residues. CDR3 protein: CASSLAPPNEQFF.